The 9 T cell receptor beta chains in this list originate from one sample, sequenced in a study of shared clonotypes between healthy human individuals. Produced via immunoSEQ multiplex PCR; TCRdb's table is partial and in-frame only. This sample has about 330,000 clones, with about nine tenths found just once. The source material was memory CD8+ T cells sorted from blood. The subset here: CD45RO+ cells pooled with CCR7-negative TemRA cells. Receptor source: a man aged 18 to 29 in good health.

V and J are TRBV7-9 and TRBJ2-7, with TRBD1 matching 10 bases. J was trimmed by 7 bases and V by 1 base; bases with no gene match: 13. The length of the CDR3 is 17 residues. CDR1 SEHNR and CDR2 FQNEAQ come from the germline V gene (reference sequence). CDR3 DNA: TGTGCCAGCAGCTTAGGGTTCAAGGGACAGGGGACGGGAGAGCAGTACTTC. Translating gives CASSLGFKGQGTGEQYF.

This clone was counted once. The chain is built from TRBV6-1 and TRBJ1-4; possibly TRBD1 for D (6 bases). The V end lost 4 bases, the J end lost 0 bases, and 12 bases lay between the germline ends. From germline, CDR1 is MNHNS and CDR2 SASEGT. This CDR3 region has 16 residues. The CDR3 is CASSVVQGPTNEKLFF. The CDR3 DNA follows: TGTGCCAGCAGTGTGGTTCAGGGGCCAACTAATGAAAAACTGTTTTTT.

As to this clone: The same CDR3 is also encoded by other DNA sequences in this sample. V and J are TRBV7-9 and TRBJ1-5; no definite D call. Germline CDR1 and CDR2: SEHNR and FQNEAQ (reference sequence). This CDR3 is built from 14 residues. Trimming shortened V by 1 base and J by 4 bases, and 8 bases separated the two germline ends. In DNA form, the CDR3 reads TGTGCCAGCAGCTTAGGGGAATCAAATCAGCCCCAGCATTTT. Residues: CASSLGESNQPQHF.

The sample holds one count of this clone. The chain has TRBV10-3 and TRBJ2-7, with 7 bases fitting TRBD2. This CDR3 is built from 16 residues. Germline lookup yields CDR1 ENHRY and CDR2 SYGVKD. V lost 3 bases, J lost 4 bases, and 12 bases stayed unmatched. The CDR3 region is CAISDSLADIDYEQYF. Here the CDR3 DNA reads TGTGCCATCAGTGATTCCCTAGCGGACATAGATTACGAGCAGTACTTC.

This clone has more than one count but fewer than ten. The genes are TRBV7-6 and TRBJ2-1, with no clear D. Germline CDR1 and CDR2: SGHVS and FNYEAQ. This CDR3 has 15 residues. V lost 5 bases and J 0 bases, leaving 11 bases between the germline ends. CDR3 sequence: CASSLTLSSYNEQFF. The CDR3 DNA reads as TGTGCCAGCAGCCTGACCTTGAGCTCCTACAATGAGCAGTTCTTC. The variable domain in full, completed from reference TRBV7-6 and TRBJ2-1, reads GAGVSQSPRYKVTKRGQDVALRCDPISGHVSLYWYRQALGQGPEFLTYFNYEAQQDKSGLPNDRFSAERPEGSISTLTIQRTEQRDSAMYRCASSLTLSSYNEQFFGPGTRLTVL.

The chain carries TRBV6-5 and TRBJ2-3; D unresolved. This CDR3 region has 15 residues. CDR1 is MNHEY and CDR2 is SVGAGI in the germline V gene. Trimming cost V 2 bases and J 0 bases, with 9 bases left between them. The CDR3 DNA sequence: TGTGCCAGCAGTTACCAAGTAGCTAGCACAGATACGCAGTATTTT. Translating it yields CASSYQVASTDTQYF.

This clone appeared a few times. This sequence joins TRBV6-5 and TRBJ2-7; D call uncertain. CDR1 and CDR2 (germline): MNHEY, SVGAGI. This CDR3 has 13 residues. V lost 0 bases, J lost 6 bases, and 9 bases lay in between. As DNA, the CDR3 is TGTGCCAGCAGTTACTCGACCGCTACCGAGCAGTACTTC. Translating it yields CASSYSTATEQYF.

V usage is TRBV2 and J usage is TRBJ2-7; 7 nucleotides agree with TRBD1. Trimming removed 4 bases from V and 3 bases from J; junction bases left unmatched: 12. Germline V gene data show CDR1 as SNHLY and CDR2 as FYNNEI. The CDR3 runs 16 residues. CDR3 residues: CASSGSGQETHYEQYF. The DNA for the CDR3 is TGTGCCAGCAGTGGTTCCGGACAGGAAACACACTACGAGCAGTACTTC.

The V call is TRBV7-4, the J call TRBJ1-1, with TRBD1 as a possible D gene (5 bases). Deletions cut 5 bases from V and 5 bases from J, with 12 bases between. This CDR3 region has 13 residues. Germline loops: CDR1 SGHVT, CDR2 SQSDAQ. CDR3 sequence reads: CASSLGTSTEAFF. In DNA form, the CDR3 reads TGTGCCAGCAGCCTCGGGACTTCTACTGAAGCTTTCTTT. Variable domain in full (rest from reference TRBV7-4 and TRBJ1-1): GAGVSQSPRYKVAKRGRDVALRCDSISGHVTLYWYRQTLGQGSEVLTYSQSDAQRDKSGRPSGRFSAERPERSVSTLKIQRTEQGDSAVYLCASSLGTSTEAFFGQGTRLTVV.